Following are 18 T cell receptor beta chains from one sample sequenced in a study of regulatory T cells in long-lasting Graves disease. The time point: persistent/refractory GD, antithyroid drugs over 5 years with positive TRAb. TCR sequences were obtained from RNA taken from PBMCs. CDR3 regions were amplified by Arm-PCR using iRepertoire HTBI primers to build TCR beta libraries. MiXCR, applied by TCRdb to the multiplex PCR reads, yields one record per CDR3 protein. This table holds 400,000 or so distinct CDR3 sequences, around 24% found once. Sequences were derived from peripheral blood mononuclear cells (PBMCs), sampled when the disease was refractory, from a patient treated with antithyroid drugs. These receptors were obtained from a female donor with Graves disease.

This clonotype appeared a few times. The chain links TRBV2 to TRBJ2-3; possibly TRBD2 for D (6 bases). Germline CDR1 SNHLY, CDR2 FYNNEI. Trimming removed 0 bases at V and 6 bases at J, with 10 bases between. CDR3 length equals 14 residues. CDR3 nucleotides: TGTGCCAGCAGTGAAGCGCGGGGATCCGATACGCAGTATTTT. Translating it yields CASSEARGSDTQYF.

This clonotype came up a few times. V is TRBV29-1 and J is TRBJ1-1; D call uncertain. This CDR3 spans 11 amino acids. Germline CDR1 is SQVTM and CDR2 is ANQGSEA. With 5 bases removed from V and 10 bases from J, the gap between germline ends came to 14 bases. In DNA, the CDR3 is TGCAGCGTTACACATCGGGGAGGAGCTTTCTTT. Its translation is CSVTHRGGAFF.

This clonotype was picked up a small number of times. This chain uses TRBV7-2 with TRBJ1-2, with 7 bases matching TRBD1. The V and J ends lost 2 bases and 2 bases, in that order; junction bases with no gene match: 2. The CDR3 is made up of 14 amino acids. From germline, CDR1 is SGHTA and CDR2 FQGNSA. The CDR3 sequence: CASSLRTGNYGYTF. Here the CDR3 DNA reads TGTGCCAGCAGCTTAAGGACAGGCAACTATGGCTACACCTTC.

The V gene is TRBV6-5, the J gene TRBJ2-4; 7 bases line up with TRBD1. V dropped 3 bases and J dropped 6; count of bases not matched to a gene: 11. Germline V gene lookup returns CDR1 MNHEY and CDR2 SVGAGI. The CDR3 consists of 16 residues. The CDR3 nucleotides are TGTGCCAGCAGTTATGATTTGAGGGGACAGATAAACATTCAGTACTTC. Its protein is CASSYDLRGQINIQYF.

This clonotype has a handful of counts. This chain connects TRBV9 to TRBJ1-2; TRBD1 agrees at 9 bases. V was pared by 3 bases and J by 8 bases, with 5 bases of the junction left unmatched. This CDR3 has 13 amino acids. In germline, CDR1 is SGDLS, CDR2 YYNGEE. The CDR3 bases are TGTGCCAGCAGCGCGGGACAGGGACGGGGCTACACCTTC. Protein: CASSAGQGRGYTF.

The V gene is TRBV27, the J gene TRBJ2-3; 9 positions match TRBD1. Trimming at V came to 6 bases and at J to 7 bases, leaving 8 bases not matched to a gene. CDR3 length equals 14 residues. CDR1 and CDR2 (germline): MNHEY, SMNVEV (reference sequence). CDR3 sequence (DNA): TGTGCCAGCAGAGTTACAGGGGGCGCGAATACGCAGTATTTT. It specifies CASRVTGGANTQYF.

This rearrangement joins TRBV7-2 to TRBJ2-1, with 8 bases identical to TRBD2. Germline loops: CDR1 SGHTA, CDR2 FQGNSA. V was pared by 5 bases and J by 1 base, with 7 bases of the junction left unmatched. This CDR3 contains 16 residues. Here the CDR3 reads CASSPRGLESYNEQFF. The CDR3 bases are TGTGCCAGCAGCCCCCGGGGACTAGAATCCTACAATGAGCAGTTCTTC.

This chain links TRBV19 with TRBJ1-2, with D maybe TRBD1 (5 bases). This CDR3 spans 14 amino acids. The ends were cut back, 2 bases at V and 8 bases at J, with 15 bases in the middle. CDR1 is LNHDA and CDR2 is SQIVND in the germline V gene (reference sequence). DNA of the CDR3: TGTGCCAGTAGTATAACGGGACCCACGTCGGGCTACACCTTC. Amino acids: CASSITGPTSGYTF.

This clonotype was recorded a few times. The CDR3 DNA is TGTGCCAGCAGTTTAGCGGGGGCTATCGACACTGAAGCTTTCTTT. Residues: CASSLAGAIDTEAFF. The chain is built from TRBV12-3 or TRBV12-4 and TRBJ1-1, with a possible D match to TRBD1 (6 bases). The V end lost 0 bases, the J end lost 3 bases, and 11 bases lay between the germline ends. The CDR3 totals 15 residues.

This clonotype was observed many times. This sequence joins TRBV6-1 and TRBJ2-5, with D unresolved. Germline assignment: CDR1 MNHNS and CDR2 SASEGT. This CDR3 contains 16 residues. Trimming stripped 1 base from V and 7 bases from J, with 19 bases between. The CDR3 loop is CASSEGTERVLATQYF. CDR3 in DNA: TGTGCCAGCAGTGAAGGGACCGAAAGGGTCCTCGCGACCCAGTACTTC.

V and J are TRBV30 and TRBJ2-2, with 10 bases fitting TRBD1. V was clipped by 5 bases and J by 4 bases; unmatched bases: 7. The germline CDR1 and CDR2 sequences are GTSNPN and SVGIG (reference sequence). The CDR3 consists of 15 residues. CDR3 amino acids: CAWSSGTGATGELFF. CDR3 nucleotide sequence: TGTGCCTGGTCCTCCGGGACAGGGGCCACCGGGGAGCTGTTTTTT.

The J gene is TRBJ2-7, the V gene TRBV30, with D unresolved. CDR1 GTSNPN and CDR2 SVGIG come from the germline V gene (reference sequence). The CDR3 length is 15 residues. V was shortened by 2 bases and J by 0 bases, with 14 bases between the two germline ends. The CDR3: CAWSLPAASSYEQYF. CDR3 DNA sequence: TGTGCCTGGAGTCTACCGGCGGCGAGCTCCTACGAGCAGTACTTC. Looking up the rest from reference TRBV30 and TRBJ2-7 gives the full variable domain: SQTIHQWPATLVQPVGSPLSLECTVEGTSNPNLYWYRQAAGRGLQLLFYSVGIGQISSEVPQNLSASRPQDRQFILSSKKLLLSDSGFYLCAWSLPAASSYEQYFGPGTRLTVT.

The sample holds many counts of this clonotype. The genes are TRBV11-2 and TRBJ2-7, with TRBD1 matching over 9 bases. The trim removed 3 bases at V and 0 bases at J, leaving 6 bases unmatched. CDR1 and CDR2 from the germline V gene are SGHAT and FQNNGV. The CDR3 runs to 16 residues. The CDR3 DNA follows: TGTGCCAGCAGCTTGAGAGGGGGACAGGGCTCCTACGAGCAGTACTTC. As protein: CASSLRGGQGSYEQYF.

The CDR3 protein is CASQPGQGMKKLFF. DNA for the CDR3: TGTGCCAGCCAGCCGGGACAGGGGATGAAAAAACTGTTTTTT. The chain combines TRBV2 with TRBJ1-4, with 10 bases identical to TRBD1. The CDR3 covers 14 residues. CDR1 is SNHLY and CDR2 is FYNNEI in the germline V gene. Losses at the gene ends were 8 bases for V and 9 bases for J; bases not matched to a gene: 9.

This chain connects TRBV20-1 to TRBJ2-5, with TRBD1 identical over 9 bases. Germline-derived CDR1 and CDR2 are DFQATT and SNEGSKA (reference sequence). This CDR3 spans 16 amino acids. Germline trimming cut 2 bases from V and 0 bases from J; bases unmatched to any gene: 7. In DNA, the CDR3 is TGCAGTGCTAGACCGGGACAGGGAGGGTACCAAGAGACCCAGTACTTC. Encoded protein: CSARPGQGGYQETQYF.

As for this clonotype: Being one base from a much bigger clone, this may be a read error. Here the CDR3 DNA reads TGTGCCAGCAGCCCTCAGCTTAGGGCGGACGGGCAGTACTTC. As protein: CASSPQLRADGQYF. This chain uses TRBV11-2 with TRBJ2-7; D uncertain. V was shortened by 5 bases and J by 9 bases, with 20 bases between the two germline ends. The CDR3 runs 14 residues. The germline gives CDR1 SGHAT, CDR2 FQNNGV.

This sequence joins TRBV5-4 and TRBJ1-1; D perhaps matches TRBD1 (6 bases). Germline V lookup: CDR1 SGHNT, CDR2 YYREEE (reference sequence). V was shortened by 4 bases and J by 6 bases, with 10 bases between the two germline ends. The length of the CDR3 is 12 residues. Here the CDR3 DNA reads TGTGCCAGCAGCATGGGGGGCGCTGAAGCTTTCTTT. Its protein product is CASSMGGAEAFF.

Concerning this clonotype: One junction end disagrees with the germline gene, perhaps due to a read error. This chain links TRBV7-8 with TRBJ1-5, with 10 bases identical to TRBD1. Germline CDR1 reads SGHVS; CDR2 reads FQNEAQ. The CDR3 contains 18 residues. CDR3 sequence reads: CGSSYTPGQGTSNQPQHF. In nucleotides, the CDR3 is TGTGGCAGCAGCTACACGCCGGGACAGGGGACTAGCAATCAGCCCCAGCATTTT.